The rows below give T cell receptor beta chains drawn from one sample of a study of T cells after yellow fever vaccination. TCRdb analysed the 5' RACE reads with MiXCR anew, one entry per CDR3 protein. The repertoire has roughly 180,000 distinct CDR3 sequences, approximately 6.2% of them found once; the top ten carry roughly 3%. The source material was CD4+ T cells sorted from PBMCs, sampled on the day of the first yellow fever vaccination. These receptors were taken from a young man who received the YFV17D yellow fever vaccine. CDR3s include the opening cysteine and the closing phenylalanine or tryptophan. Each record gives: V gene, J gene, clone size, D gene, CDR3 protein. A D gene is named only where the DNA matches it firmly. Clone size is given for some rows only: seen once, a few or many times, or a class if the clone is expanded.

TRBV10-3	TRBJ2-1	few	-	CATSVEGDEQFF
TRBV4-1	TRBJ2-2	-	TRBD1	CASSPGQGSTGELFF
TRBV5-4	TRBJ2-6	few	TRBD1	CASSSTTGGAFGANVLTF
TRBV5-6	TRBJ2-2	few	TRBD1	CASRSGQVANTGELFF
TRBV7-3	TRBJ2-1	-	-	CASSYDPETEQFF
TRBV20-1	TRBJ2-2	many	TRBD1	CSATGGNTGELFF
TRBV10-3	TRBJ1-2	many	-	CAISESLWQGGGYTF
TRBV4-2	TRBJ1-4	many	-	CASSQAPPDEKLFF
TRBV5-1	TRBJ2-5	-	-	CASSLNAAGETQYF
TRBV5-6	TRBJ1-4	many	-	CASSFLSRDGEKLFF
TRBV7-8	TRBJ1-1	many	-	CASSGRRGENSEAFF
TRBV4-3	TRBJ2-5	few	TRBD2	CASSQQTSGGAIETQYF
TRBV7-3	TRBJ2-3	many	-	CASSLGAAHTDTQYF
TRBV7-9	TRBJ2-3	few	TRBD2	CASSRAGTDTQYF
TRBV5-4	TRBJ2-1	-	-	CASSSSQGNNEQFF
TRBV7-7	TRBJ2-2	few	-	CASSPRGAGGTGELFF
TRBV5-1	TRBJ2-5	-	TRBD2	CASSLDGGGRKTQYF
TRBV19	TRBJ1-6	-	TRBD1	CPSNGRGQGDSPLHF
TRBV10-3	TRBJ2-3	-	TRBD1	CAISRTGDDTQYF
TRBV7-8	TRBJ1-5	many	-	CASSPYAVNSNQPQHF
TRBV10-3	TRBJ2-7	many	TRBD2	CAISLGLAGGYEQYF
TRBV20-1	TRBJ1-1	few	TRBD1	CSARKGADDTEAFF
TRBV7-2	TRBJ1-5	few	-	CASSLGPRNWTNQPQHF
TRBV3-1	TRBJ2-3	many	TRBD2	CASSQGTSGGHGTQYF
TRBV6-6	TRBJ2-3	few	-	CASSPPPQGINF
TRBV12-5	TRBJ2-5	many	TRBD1	CASGLATGGEETQYF
TRBV20-1	TRBJ1-2	many	-	CSAPPSAGRGYTF
TRBV7-9	TRBJ1-5	many	-	CASSLGRGGNQPQHF
TRBV5-1	TRBJ1-1	many	-	CASSPMVPSDGTNTEAFF
TRBV5-1	TRBJ2-5	-	-	CASSLWSGKQETQYF
TRBV4-3	TRBJ2-5	-	-	CASSQGTTQETQYF
TRBV29-1	TRBJ1-2	few	-	CSVRTETNYGYTF
TRBV4-1	TRBJ2-3	-	-	CASSQGLAFSTSSTDTQYF
TRBV15	TRBJ2-7	many	TRBD1	CATSRWGQGTYEQYF
TRBV6-5	TRBJ1-5	-	-	CASSSTGPRKQPQHF
TRBV7-3	TRBJ2-7	few	TRBD2	CASSLWSGGSYEQYF
TRBV5-4	TRBJ2-5	many	TRBD2	CASSVVLAGQETQYF
TRBV5-1	TRBJ2-7	many	-	CASSRPTDSPEQYF
TRBV4-1	TRBJ2-3	many	-	CASSQLGGRSDTQYF
TRBV29-1	TRBJ1-1	many	-	CSVEEGSTEAFF
TRBV29-1	TRBJ2-1	many	-	CSVVFGTRTYNEQFF
TRBV12-3/TRBV12-4	TRBJ2-5	-	TRBD1	CASSPMTGRETQYF
TRBV12-3/TRBV12-4	TRBJ1-1	many	-	CASSLVRHTEAFF
TRBV7-2	TRBJ1-2	few	TRBD1	CASSLGGTGGAIYGYTF
TRBV7-6	TRBJ1-2	few	TRBD1	CASSLARSRDSSNYGYTF
TRBV9	TRBJ2-5	-	-	CASSAQGGGETQYF
TRBV18	TRBJ2-2	-	-	CASSPNGELFF
TRBV3-1	TRBJ2-1	many	-	CASRQDSHSYNEQFF
TRBV19	TRBJ1-1	few	-	CASRNGPGPRPEAFF
TRBV27	TRBJ1-5	few	TRBD1	CASSRQGGVGPQHF
TRBV5-1	TRBJ2-6	many	-	CASSLTGSSGANVLTF
TRBV5-4	TRBJ1-1	many	-	CASNFFPGETNTEAFF
TRBV9	TRBJ2-3	-	-	CASSSDPGITDTQYF
TRBV5-1	TRBJ2-7	-	-	CASSPTGSYEQYF
TRBV6-5	TRBJ1-1	many	-	CASSYSAGAYEAFF
TRBV9	TRBJ1-2	few	TRBD1	CASSPWTGYGYTF
TRBV5-6	TRBJ1-1	-	TRBD1	CASSLSPSRGLRGTEAFF
TRBV7-9	TRBJ1-2	many	-	CASSQNLRGIYGYTF
TRBV12-3/TRBV12-4	TRBJ1-2	many	-	CASSLEVRSYGYTF